This T cell receptor beta chain was observed in a study of cytomegalovirus exposure and HLA in healthy donors. The study's findings and limits: Approximately 160 TCR beta chains were listed as cytomegalovirus-associated. In vitro testing confirmed three CMV-associated chains as specific for CMV antigens. A later analysis showed HLA-associated TCR beta chains outstripping equally common others in clonal expansion.

PCR was performed using 60 Vbeta and 13 Jbeta primers. Produced via immunoSEQ multiplex PCR; TCRdb's table is partial and in-frame only. This sample carries roughly 110,000 clones, 77% of them seen once, and the ten largest clones take 4.2%. V was pared by 4 bases and J by 4 bases, with 10 bases of the junction left unmatched. Germline V CDR1 and CDR2: MGHDK, SYGVNS. The CDR3 is made up of 15 amino acids. Healthy bone marrow donors made up the cohort. On this clone itself: Its cognate antigen is unknown.

This sequence was found in a male donor in good health and CMV-seronegative. Sequencing was carried out using PBMCs. The V gene is TRBV25-1, the J gene TRBJ2-7; the match to TRBD1 covers 7 bases. CDR3 in amino acids: CASSAWDRPIYEQYF. DNA for the CDR3: TGTGCCAGCAGTGCCTGGGACAGACCAATTTACGAGCAGTACTTC.